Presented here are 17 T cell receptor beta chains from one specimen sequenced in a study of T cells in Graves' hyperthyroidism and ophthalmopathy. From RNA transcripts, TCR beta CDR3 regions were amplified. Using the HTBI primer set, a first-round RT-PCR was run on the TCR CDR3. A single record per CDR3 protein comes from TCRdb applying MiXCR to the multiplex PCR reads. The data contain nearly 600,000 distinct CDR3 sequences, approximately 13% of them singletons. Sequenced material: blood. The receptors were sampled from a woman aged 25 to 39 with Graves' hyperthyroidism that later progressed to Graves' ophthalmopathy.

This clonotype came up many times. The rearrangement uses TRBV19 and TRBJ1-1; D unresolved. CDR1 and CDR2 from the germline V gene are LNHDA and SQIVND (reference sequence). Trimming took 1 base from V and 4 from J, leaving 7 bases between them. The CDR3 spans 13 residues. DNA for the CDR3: TGTGCCAGTAGTATAGCCCTAATCACTGAAGCTTTCTTT. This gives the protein CASSIALITEAFF. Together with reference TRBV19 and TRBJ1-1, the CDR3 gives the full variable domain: DGGITQSPKYLFRKEGQNVTLSCEQNLNHDAMYWYRQDPGQGLRLIYYSQIVNDFQKGDIAEGYSVSREKKESFPLTVTSAQKNPTAFYLCASSIALITEAFFGQGTRLTVV.

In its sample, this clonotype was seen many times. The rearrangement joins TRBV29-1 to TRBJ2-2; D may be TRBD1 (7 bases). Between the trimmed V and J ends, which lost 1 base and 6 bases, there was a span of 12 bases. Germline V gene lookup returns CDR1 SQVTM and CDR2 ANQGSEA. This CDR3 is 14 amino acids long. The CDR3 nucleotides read TGCAGCGTTGAAGGGAGGGGGCGCCCCGGGGAGCTGTTTTTT. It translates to CSVEGRGRPGELFF.

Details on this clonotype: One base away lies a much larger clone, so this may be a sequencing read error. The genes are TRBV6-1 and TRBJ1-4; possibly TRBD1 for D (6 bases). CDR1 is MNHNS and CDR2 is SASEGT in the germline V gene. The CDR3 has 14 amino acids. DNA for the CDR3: TGTGCCAGCAGTCCTGGGGGGGCGAATGAAAAACTGTCTTTT. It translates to CASSPGGANEKLSF.

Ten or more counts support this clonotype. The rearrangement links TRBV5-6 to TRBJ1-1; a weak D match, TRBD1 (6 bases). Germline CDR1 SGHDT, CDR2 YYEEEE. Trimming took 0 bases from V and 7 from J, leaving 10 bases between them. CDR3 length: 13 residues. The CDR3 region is CASSLGGAIEAFF. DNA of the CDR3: TGTGCCAGCAGCTTGGGGGGGGCCATTGAAGCTTTCTTT.

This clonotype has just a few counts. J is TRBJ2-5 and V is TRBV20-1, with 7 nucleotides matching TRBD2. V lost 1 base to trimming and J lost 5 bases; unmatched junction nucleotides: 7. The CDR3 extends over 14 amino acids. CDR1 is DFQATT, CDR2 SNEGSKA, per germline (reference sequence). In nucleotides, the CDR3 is TGCAGTGCTAGAGCTAGCGGATGGGGGGAGACCCAGTACTTC. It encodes CSARASGWGETQYF.

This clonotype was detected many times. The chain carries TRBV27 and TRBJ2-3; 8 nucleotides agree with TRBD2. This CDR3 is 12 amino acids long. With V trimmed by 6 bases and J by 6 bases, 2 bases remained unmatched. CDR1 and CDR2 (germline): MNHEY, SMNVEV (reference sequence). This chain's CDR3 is CASRGLEDTQYF. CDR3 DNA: TGTGCCAGCAGGGGACTAGAGGATACGCAGTATTTT.

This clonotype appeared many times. CDR3 residues: CALVWFSNTGELFF. CDR3 nucleotides: TGTGCCCTCGTTTGGTTCTCGAACACCGGGGAGCTGTTTTTT. The chain employs TRBV7-2 and TRBJ2-2; D not resolved. CDR3 length: 14 residues. Germline V gene sequence: CDR1 SGHTA, CDR2 FQGNSA. Deletions cut 11 bases from V and 0 bases from J, with 13 bases between.

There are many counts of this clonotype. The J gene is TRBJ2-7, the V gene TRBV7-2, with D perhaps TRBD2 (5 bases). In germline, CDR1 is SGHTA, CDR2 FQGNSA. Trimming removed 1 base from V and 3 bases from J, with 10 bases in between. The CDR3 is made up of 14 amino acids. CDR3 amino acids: CASSLGPGNYEQYF. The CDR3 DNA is TGTGCCAGCAGCTTAGGGCCGGGGAACTACGAGCAGTACTTC.

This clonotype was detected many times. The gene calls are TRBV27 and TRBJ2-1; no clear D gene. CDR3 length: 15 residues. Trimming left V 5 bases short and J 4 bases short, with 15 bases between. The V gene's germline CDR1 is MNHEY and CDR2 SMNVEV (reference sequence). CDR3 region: CASSPSTPNYNEQFF. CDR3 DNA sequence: TGTGCCAGCAGTCCCTCGACCCCGAATTACAATGAGCAGTTCTTC.

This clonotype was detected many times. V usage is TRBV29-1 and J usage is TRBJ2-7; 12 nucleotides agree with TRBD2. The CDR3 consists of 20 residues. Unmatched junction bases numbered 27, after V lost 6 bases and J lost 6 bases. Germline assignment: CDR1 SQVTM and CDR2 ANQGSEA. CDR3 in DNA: TGCAGCGTCCTTACGGCGGGAAGACTAGCGGGAGATCGATTACTACGCGAGCAGTACTTC. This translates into CSVLTAGRLAGDRLLREQYF.

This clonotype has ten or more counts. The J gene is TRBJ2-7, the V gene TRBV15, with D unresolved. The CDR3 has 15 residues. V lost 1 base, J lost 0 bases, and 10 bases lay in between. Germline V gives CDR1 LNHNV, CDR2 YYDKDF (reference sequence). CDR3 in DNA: TGTGCCACCAGCAGAGGTGGCGACTTCTCCTACGAGCAGTACTTC. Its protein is CATSRGGDFSYEQYF.

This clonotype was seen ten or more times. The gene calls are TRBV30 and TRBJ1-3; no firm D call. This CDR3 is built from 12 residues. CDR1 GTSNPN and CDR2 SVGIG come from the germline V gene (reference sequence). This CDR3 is CGHTGPGNTIYF. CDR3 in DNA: TGTGGCCATACCGGCCCTGGAAACACCATATATTTT.

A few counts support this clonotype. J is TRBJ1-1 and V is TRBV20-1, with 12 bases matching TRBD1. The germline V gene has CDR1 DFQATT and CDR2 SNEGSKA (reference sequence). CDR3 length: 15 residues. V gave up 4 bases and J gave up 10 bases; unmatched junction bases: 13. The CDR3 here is CSAMGQGAASIVAFF. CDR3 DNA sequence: TGCAGTGCTATGGGACAGGGGGCGGCGAGTATAGTAGCTTTCTTT.

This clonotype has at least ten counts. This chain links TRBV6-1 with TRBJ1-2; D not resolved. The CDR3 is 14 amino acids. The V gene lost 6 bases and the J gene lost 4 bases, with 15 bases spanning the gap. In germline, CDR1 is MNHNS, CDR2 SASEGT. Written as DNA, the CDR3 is TGTGCCAGCAGGCAGGACCTTTGGAGCTATGGCTACACCTTC. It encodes CASRQDLWSYGYTF.

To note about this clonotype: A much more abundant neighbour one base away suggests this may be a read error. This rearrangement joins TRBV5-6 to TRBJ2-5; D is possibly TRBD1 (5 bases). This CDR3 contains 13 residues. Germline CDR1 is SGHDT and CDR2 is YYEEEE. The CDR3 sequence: CASLRGRQGTQYF. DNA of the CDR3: TGTGCCAGCCTAAGGGGCCGCCAAGGGACCCAGTACTTC.

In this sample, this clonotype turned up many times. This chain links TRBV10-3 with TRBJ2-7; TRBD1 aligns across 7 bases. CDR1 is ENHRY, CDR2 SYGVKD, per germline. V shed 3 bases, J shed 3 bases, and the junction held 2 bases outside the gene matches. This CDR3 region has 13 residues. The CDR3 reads CAISDGQDYEQYF. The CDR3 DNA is TGTGCCATCAGTGATGGACAGGACTACGAGCAGTACTTC.

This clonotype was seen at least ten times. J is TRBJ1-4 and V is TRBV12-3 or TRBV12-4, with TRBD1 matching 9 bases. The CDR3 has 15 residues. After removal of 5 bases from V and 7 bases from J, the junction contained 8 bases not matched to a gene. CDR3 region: CASSGSGTGSEKLFF. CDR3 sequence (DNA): TGTGCCAGCAGTGGATCCGGGACAGGGTCTGAAAAACTGTTTTTT.